This TCR beta chain was documented in a study of Graves' ophthalmopathy and Graves' hyperthyroidism. TCR beta CDR3 amplification used RNA transcripts. The first round was an RT-PCR with HTBI primers, and the second round was a multiplex PCR. TCRdb reprocessed the multiplex PCR reads with MiXCR, giving one entry per CDR3 protein. The sample records over 500,000 distinct CDR3 sequences, approximately 22% being singletons. No ophthalmopathy within 18 months of follow-up signified stable hyperthyroidism. Each hyperthyroidism patient was newly diagnosed, with under 2 months' duration, and aged 18 to 65. This clonotype was recorded many times. V shed 6 bases, J shed 4 bases, and the junction held 3 bases outside the gene matches. The CDR3 is made up of 13 amino acids. The germline V gene encodes CDR1 MNHEY and CDR2 SVGEGT.

The clonotype was recovered from a woman between 18 and 29 years old with stable Graves' hyperthyroidism. Some clones in this sample may be carry-over from other donors' samples. The sequencing input was peripheral blood. V usage is TRBV6-2 or TRBV6-3 and J usage is TRBJ2-7; TRBD2 agrees at 10 bases. DNA for the CDR3: TGTGCCAGCAGAACTAGCGGGATATACGAGCAGTACTTC. Translation: CASRTSGIYEQYF.